The 21 T cell receptor beta chains listed next were all sequenced from one sample in a study of T cells after yellow fever vaccination. MiXCR was run by TCRdb on the 5' RACE reads, yielding one entry per CDR3 protein. The table has nearly 550,000 distinct CDR3 sequences, less than 20% seen once. Sequencing was performed on PBMCs, taken 15 days after the yellow fever booster vaccination. The receptors derive from a man aged 25-40 years who received the YFV17D yellow fever vaccine.

This clonotype has a single count. In DNA form, the CDR3 reads TGTGCCACTAGAAGGGACAGCTCCTACGAGCAGTACTTC. It codes for CATRRDSSYEQYF. The gene calls are TRBV18 and TRBJ2-7, with 7 bases matching TRBD1. CDR1 and CDR2 (germline): KGHSH, LQKENI. The CDR3 contains 13 residues. The junction had 6 bases not matched to a gene; V was cut back by 10 bases and J by 0 bases. Full variable domain (missing parts from reference TRBV18 and TRBJ2-7): NAGVMQNPRHLVRRRGQEARLRCSPMKGHSHVYWYRQLPEEGLKFMVYLQKENIIDESGMPKERFSAEFPKEGPSILRIQQVVRGDSAAYFCATRRDSSYEQYFGPGTRLTVT.

V is TRBV6-2 or TRBV6-3 and J is TRBJ2-3; no firm D call. The CDR3 is 10 residues long. V lost 0 bases to trimming and J lost 10 bases, with 2 bases between them. Germline CDR1 MNHEY, CDR2 SVGEGT. CDR3 DNA sequence: TGTGCCAGCAGTTACTCCCCGCAGTATTTT. Its translation: CASSYSPQYF.

Only a few counts were recorded for this clonotype. The V and J genes are TRBV5-1 and TRBJ2-1, with a possible D match to TRBD1 (5 bases). The CDR3 sequence is 15 residues long. V shed 4 bases and J shed 4 bases, with 15 bases lying between them. Germline values: CDR1 SGHRS, CDR2 YFSETQ. The CDR3 protein is CASSDNPAGYNEQFF. Written as DNA, the CDR3 is TGCGCCAGCAGCGATAACCCCGCAGGGTACAATGAGCAGTTCTTC.

V usage is TRBV7-3 and J usage is TRBJ2-3; 11 nucleotides agree with TRBD2. V gave up 3 bases and J gave up 0 bases; unmatched junction bases: 5. The CDR3 contains 17 residues. Germline V gene lookup returns CDR1 SGHTA and CDR2 FQGTGA. The CDR3 bases are TGTGCCAGCAGCTTGACAGGGACTAGCGGAAGCACAGATACGCAGTATTTT. Translated, it gives CASSLTGTSGSTDTQYF.

The V gene is TRBV28, the J gene TRBJ2-7; 10 bases fit TRBD2. V trimming: 6 bases; J trimming: 4 bases; junction bases outside the gene matches: 6. CDR1 and CDR2 (germline): MDHEN, SYDVKM. The CDR3 extends over 14 amino acids. The CDR3 sequence is CASRGTSEAYEQYF. The DNA of the CDR3 is TGTGCCAGCAGGGGGACTAGCGAGGCATACGAGCAGTACTTC.

This clonotype was seen more than once but under ten times. V usage is TRBV20-1 and J usage is TRBJ2-7, with TRBD2 identical over 13 bases. After removal of 3 bases from V and 4 bases from J, the junction contained 9 bases not matched to a gene. Germline V CDR1 and CDR2: DFQATT, SNEGSKA (reference sequence). The CDR3 is made up of 16 amino acids. This CDR3 reads CSARGTSGRAGYEQYF. As DNA, the CDR3 is TGCAGTGCTAGGGGAACTAGCGGGAGGGCCGGGTACGAGCAGTACTTC.

The chain is built from TRBV15 and TRBJ2-7, with D possibly TRBD2 on 5 matching bases. With 1 base removed from V and 2 bases from J, the gap between germline ends came to 12 bases. The CDR3 consists of 15 residues. The germline gives CDR1 LNHNV, CDR2 YYDKDF (reference sequence). This CDR3 is CATSRGVGAPYEQYF. CDR3 coding DNA: TGTGCCACCAGCAGAGGGGTGGGAGCGCCCTACGAGCAGTACTTC.

CDR3: CASSQDLRGSMSKNIQYF. Written as DNA, the CDR3 is TGCGCCAGCAGCCAAGATCTTCGCGGGAGTATGAGCAAAAACATTCAGTACTTC. The chain couples TRBV4-3 to TRBJ2-4; TRBD2 agrees at 7 bases. This CDR3 region has 18 residues. Unmatched junction bases numbered 11, after V lost 0 bases and J lost 3 bases. Germline V gene sequence: CDR1 LGHNA, CDR2 YSLEER.

In this sample, this clonotype turned up a few times. The gene calls are TRBV12-3 or TRBV12-4 and TRBJ2-7, with D unclear. This CDR3 is 12 amino acids long. The V and J ends lost 6 bases and 3 bases respectively, with 9 bases between them. The CDR3 protein is CASRGNVYEQYF. The CDR3 DNA is TGTGCCAGCAGGGGGAATGTCTACGAGCAGTACTTC.

The chain recombines TRBV29-1 with TRBJ2-1, with D possibly being TRBD2 (5 bases). Trimming removed 6 bases from V and 0 bases from J, with 18 bases in between. The CDR3 spans 16 residues. The V gene's germline CDR1 is SQVTM and CDR2 ANQGSEA. The CDR3: CSVEDPGSSSYNEQFF. The CDR3 nucleotides read TGCAGCGTAGAGGACCCGGGATCCAGCTCCTACAATGAGCAGTTCTTC.

The chain uses TRBV20-1 and TRBJ2-3, with D unclear. V was clipped by 2 bases and J by 4 bases, with 16 bases between them. This CDR3 contains 15 residues. CDR1 DFQATT and CDR2 SNEGSKA come from the germline V gene (reference sequence). The CDR3 reads CSARSGFTPADTQYF. The CDR3 DNA is TGCAGTGCTAGATCGGGCTTTACCCCGGCAGATACGCAGTATTTT.

The rearrangement links TRBV20-1 to TRBJ2-1; D assignment may be TRBD1 or TRBD2 (6 bases each). The germline CDR1 and CDR2 sequences are DFQATT and SNEGSKA (reference sequence). This CDR3 is built from 14 residues. Trimming stripped 3 bases from V and 7 bases from J, with 16 bases between. CDR3 nucleotides: TGCAGTGCTAGGGGGGCGGGGACTCAAAATGAGCAGTTCTTC. It translates to CSARGAGTQNEQFF.

V and J are TRBV24-1 and TRBJ2-7; 7 nucleotides align to TRBD1. V was clipped by 3 bases and J by 2 bases; unmatched bases: 6. This CDR3 is 15 amino acids long. Germline values: CDR1 KGHDR, CDR2 SFDVKD. CDR3 bases: TGTGCCACCAGTGATCCCTCGGGACAGACCTACGAGCAGTACTTC. Protein: CATSDPSGQTYEQYF.

This clonotype appeared a single time. The chain recombines TRBV5-6 with TRBJ1-5; D call uncertain. V was trimmed by 4 bases and J by 8 bases, leaving 13 bases between them. The CDR3 runs to 13 residues. Germline-derived CDR1 and CDR2 are SGHDT and YYEEEE. The CDR3 region is CASSLTSSEPQHF. The CDR3 DNA follows: TGTGCCAGCAGCCTGACAAGTAGTGAGCCCCAGCATTTT.

In its sample, this clonotype was seen a few times. The V and J genes are TRBV7-9 and TRBJ1-5, with D uncertain. The length of the CDR3 is 14 residues. The germline V gene has CDR1 SEHNR and CDR2 FQNEAQ (reference sequence). Trimming pared 5 bases from V and 4 bases from J, leaving 12 bases between. The CDR3 DNA is TGTGCCAGCAGCCTCTCTTTCGGTAATCAGCCCCAGCATTTT. This encodes CASSLSFGNQPQHF.

This clonotype has more than one count but fewer than ten. The CDR3: CASSYSIRLAGVFEQFF. Here the CDR3 DNA reads TGTGCCAGCAGTTACTCGATTCGGCTAGCGGGAGTATTTGAGCAGTTCTTC. The chain joins TRBV6-5 to TRBJ2-1, with 10 bases that match TRBD2. The CDR3 sequence is 17 residues long. V was pared by 0 bases and J by 9 bases, with 11 bases of the junction left unmatched. The germline gives CDR1 MNHEY, CDR2 SVGAGI.

The CDR3 bases are TGCAGTGCTAGAGAGTCTAGCGGGAGGCGCCCCTACAATGAGCAGTTCTTC. Amino acids: CSARESSGRRPYNEQFF. V usage is TRBV20-1 and J usage is TRBJ2-1, with 11 bases lining up with TRBD2. V shed 0 bases, J shed 2 bases, and the junction held 6 bases outside the gene matches. There are 17 residues in the CDR3. From germline, CDR1 is DFQATT and CDR2 SNEGSKA (reference sequence).

This clonotype was detected only a few times. The genes are TRBV29-1 and TRBJ2-3; TRBD2 matches at 9 bases. With 8 bases clipped from V and 4 bases from J, the junction kept 4 bases outside the gene matches. In germline, CDR1 is SQVTM, CDR2 ANQGSEA. This CDR3 comprises 12 residues. CDR3 in amino acids: CSSSGSPDTQYF. CDR3 DNA: TGCAGCAGTAGCGGGAGCCCAGATACGCAGTATTTT.

The sample holds a few counts of this clonotype. The chain recombines TRBV6-2 or TRBV6-3 with TRBJ1-5; 9 bases are shared with TRBD1. CDR1 and CDR2 from the germline V gene are MNHEY and SVGEGT. CDR3 length equals 19 residues. The junction had 15 bases not matched to a gene; V was cut back by 0 bases and J by 6 bases. CDR3 bases: TGTGCCAGCAGTTACTCGTATTCCGGGACAGGGCTAGGGAGTCAGCCCCAGCATTTT. It is translated as CASSYSYSGTGLGSQPQHF.

The chain links TRBV6-1 to TRBJ2-7; 12 positions match TRBD2. The junction had 9 bases not matched to a gene; V was cut back by 7 bases and J by 5 bases. The CDR3 sequence is 15 residues long. CDR1 MNHNS and CDR2 SASEGT come from the germline V gene. The DNA of the CDR3 is TGTGCCAGCAACTCAAGACTAGCGGGAGTAAACGAGCAGTACTTC. It is translated as CASNSRLAGVNEQYF.

This clonotype was seen a few times. The chain couples TRBV3-1 to TRBJ1-2, with D hard to call. CDR3 size: 14 residues. Germline-derived CDR1 and CDR2 are LGHDT and YNNKEL (reference sequence). The germline V and J ends were trimmed by 5 bases and 8 bases, with 18 bases remaining between them. The CDR3 nucleotides read TGTGCCAGCAGCGCAGACCTATCTACGGAGGGCTACACCTTC. This translates into CASSADLSTEGYTF.